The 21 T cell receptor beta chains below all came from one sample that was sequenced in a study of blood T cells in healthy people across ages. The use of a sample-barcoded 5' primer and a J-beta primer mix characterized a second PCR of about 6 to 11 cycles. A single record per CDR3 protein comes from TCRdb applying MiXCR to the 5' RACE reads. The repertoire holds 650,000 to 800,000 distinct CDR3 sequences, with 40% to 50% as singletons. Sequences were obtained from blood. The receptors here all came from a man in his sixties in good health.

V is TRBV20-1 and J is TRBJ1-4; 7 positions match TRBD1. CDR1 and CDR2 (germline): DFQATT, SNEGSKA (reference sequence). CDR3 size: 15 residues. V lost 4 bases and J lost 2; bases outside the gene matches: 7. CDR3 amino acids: CSAKVGGSTNEKLFF. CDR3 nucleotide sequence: TGCAGTGCTAAAGTAGGGGGCTCGACTAATGAAAAACTGTTTTTT.

The CDR3 protein is CASSWDPSANEQFF. CDR3 nucleotide sequence: TGTGCCAGCAGTTGGGACCCCTCGGCCAATGAGCAGTTCTTC. The V and J genes are TRBV12-3 or TRBV12-4 and TRBJ2-1, with D perhaps being TRBD1 or TRBD2 (5 bases each). V lost 4 bases, J lost 6 bases, and 13 bases lay in between. The CDR3 runs to 14 residues.

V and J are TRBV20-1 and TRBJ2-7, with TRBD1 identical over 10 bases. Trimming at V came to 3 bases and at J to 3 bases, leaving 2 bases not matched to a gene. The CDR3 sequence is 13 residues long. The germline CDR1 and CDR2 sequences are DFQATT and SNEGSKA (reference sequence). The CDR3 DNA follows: TGCAGTGCTAGGGGGACAGGGGTCTACGAGCAGTACTTC. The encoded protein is CSARGTGVYEQYF.

The chain's CDR3 is CASRGQGRGYTF. In DNA form, the CDR3 reads TGTGCCAGCAGGGGACAGGGTCGTGGCTACACCTTC. The V call is TRBV25-1, the J call TRBJ1-2, with 9 bases that match TRBD1. CDR3 length equals 12 residues. V dropped 6 bases and J dropped 7; count of bases not matched to a gene: 3. CDR1 is MGHDK and CDR2 is SYGVNS in the germline V gene.

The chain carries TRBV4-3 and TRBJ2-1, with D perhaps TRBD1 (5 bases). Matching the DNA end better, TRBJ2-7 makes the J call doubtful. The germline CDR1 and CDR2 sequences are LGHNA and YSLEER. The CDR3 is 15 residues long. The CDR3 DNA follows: TGCGCCAGCAGCCAAGACCCCCAGGGAAGGGGCGAGCAGTACTTC. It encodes CASSQDPQGRGEQYF.

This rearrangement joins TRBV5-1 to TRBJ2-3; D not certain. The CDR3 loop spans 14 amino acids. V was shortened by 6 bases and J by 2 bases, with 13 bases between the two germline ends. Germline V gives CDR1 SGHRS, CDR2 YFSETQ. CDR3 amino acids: CASKAPQNTDTQYF. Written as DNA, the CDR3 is TGCGCCAGCAAGGCCCCCCAAAACACAGATACGCAGTATTTT.

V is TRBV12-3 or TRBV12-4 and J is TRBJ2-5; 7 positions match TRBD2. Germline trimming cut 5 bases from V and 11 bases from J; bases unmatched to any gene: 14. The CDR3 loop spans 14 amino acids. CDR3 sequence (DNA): TGTGCCAGCAGTCCCTCGGCGGGGGTCAATGAGCAGTACTTC. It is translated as CASSPSAGVNEQYF.

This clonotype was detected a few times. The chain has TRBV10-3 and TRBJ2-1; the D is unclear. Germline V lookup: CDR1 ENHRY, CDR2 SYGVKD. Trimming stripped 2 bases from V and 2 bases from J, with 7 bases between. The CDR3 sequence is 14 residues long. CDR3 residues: CAISEGIAYNEQFF. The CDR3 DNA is TGTGCCATCAGTGAGGGGATTGCCTACAATGAGCAGTTCTTC.

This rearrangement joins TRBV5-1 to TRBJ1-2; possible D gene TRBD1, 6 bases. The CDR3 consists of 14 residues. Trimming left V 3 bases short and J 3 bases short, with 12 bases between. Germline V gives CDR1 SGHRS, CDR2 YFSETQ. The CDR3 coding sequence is TGCGCCAGCAGCTCAGATTCAGGGGACTATGGCTACACCTTC. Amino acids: CASSSDSGDYGYTF.

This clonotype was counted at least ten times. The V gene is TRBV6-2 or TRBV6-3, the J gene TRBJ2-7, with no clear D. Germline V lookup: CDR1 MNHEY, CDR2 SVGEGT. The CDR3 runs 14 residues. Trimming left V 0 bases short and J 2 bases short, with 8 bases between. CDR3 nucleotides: TGTGCCAGCAGTTACTCGAAGAGGACCTACGAGCAGTACTTC. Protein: CASSYSKRTYEQYF.

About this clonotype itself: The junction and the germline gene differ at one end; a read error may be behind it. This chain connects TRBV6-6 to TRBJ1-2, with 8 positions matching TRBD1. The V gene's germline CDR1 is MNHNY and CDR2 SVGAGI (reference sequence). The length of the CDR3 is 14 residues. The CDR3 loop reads CASSDSDRGAGYTF. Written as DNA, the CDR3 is TGTGCCAGCAGTGACTCAGACAGGGGTGCTGGCTACACCTTC.

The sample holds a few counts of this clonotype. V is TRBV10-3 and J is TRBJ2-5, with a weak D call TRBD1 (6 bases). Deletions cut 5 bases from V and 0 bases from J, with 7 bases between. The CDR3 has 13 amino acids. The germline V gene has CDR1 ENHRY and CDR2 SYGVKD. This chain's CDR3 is CAISWDNQETQYF. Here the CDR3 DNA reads TGTGCCATCAGTTGGGACAACCAAGAGACCCAGTACTTC.

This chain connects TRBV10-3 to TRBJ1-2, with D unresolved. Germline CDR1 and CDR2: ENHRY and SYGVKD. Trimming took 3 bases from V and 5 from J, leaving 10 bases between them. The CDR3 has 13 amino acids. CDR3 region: CAISDSSLYGYTF. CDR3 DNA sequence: TGTGCCATCAGTGATTCCAGTTTGTATGGCTACACCTTC.

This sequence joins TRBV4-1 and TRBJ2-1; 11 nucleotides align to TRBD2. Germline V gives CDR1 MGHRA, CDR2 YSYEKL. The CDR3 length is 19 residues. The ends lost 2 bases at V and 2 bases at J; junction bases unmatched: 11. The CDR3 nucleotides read TGCGCCAGCAGCCAAACCGGGACACGACTAGCGGGGCCCTACAATGAGCAGTTCTTC. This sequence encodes CASSQTGTRLAGPYNEQFF.

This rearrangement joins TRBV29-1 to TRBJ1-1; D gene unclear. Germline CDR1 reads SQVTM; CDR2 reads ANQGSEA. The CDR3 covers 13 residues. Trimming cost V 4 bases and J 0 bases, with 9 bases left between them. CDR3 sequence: CSVGADMNTEAFF. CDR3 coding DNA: TGCAGCGTTGGAGCAGATATGAACACTGAAGCTTTCTTT.

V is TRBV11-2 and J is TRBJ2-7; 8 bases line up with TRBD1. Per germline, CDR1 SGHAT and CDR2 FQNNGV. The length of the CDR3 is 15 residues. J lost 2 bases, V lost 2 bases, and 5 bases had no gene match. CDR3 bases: TGTGCCAGCAGCTTATACCGGGACAGGACCTACGAGCAGTACTTC. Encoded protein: CASSLYRDRTYEQYF.

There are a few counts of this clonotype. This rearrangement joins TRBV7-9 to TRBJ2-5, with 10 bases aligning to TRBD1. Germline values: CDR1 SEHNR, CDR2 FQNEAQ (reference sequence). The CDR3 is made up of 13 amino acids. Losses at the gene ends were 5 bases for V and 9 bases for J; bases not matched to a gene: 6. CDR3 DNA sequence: TGTGCCAGCAGCCAGGACAGGGGGATGGCCCAGTACTTC. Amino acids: CASSQDRGMAQYF.

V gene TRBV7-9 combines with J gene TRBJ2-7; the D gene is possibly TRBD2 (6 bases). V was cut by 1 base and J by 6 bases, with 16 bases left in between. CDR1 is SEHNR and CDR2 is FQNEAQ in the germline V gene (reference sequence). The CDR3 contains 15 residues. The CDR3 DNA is TGTGCCAGCAGCTTAGACGTGCATCCCGGGGGCGAGCAGTACTTC. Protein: CASSLDVHPGGEQYF. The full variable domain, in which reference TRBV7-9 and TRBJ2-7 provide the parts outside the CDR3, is DTGVSQNPRHKITKRGQNVTFRCDPISEHNRLYWYRQTLGQGPEFLTYFQNEAQLEKSRLLSDRFSAERPKGSFSTLEIQRTEQGDSAMYLCASSLDVHPGGEQYFGPGTRLTVT.

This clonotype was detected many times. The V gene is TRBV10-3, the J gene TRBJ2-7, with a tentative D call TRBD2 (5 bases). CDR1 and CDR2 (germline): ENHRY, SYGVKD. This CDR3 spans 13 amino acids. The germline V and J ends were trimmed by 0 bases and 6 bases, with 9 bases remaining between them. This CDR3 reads CAISESAGREQYF. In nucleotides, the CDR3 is TGTGCCATCAGTGAGTCGGCGGGCCGCGAGCAGTACTTC.

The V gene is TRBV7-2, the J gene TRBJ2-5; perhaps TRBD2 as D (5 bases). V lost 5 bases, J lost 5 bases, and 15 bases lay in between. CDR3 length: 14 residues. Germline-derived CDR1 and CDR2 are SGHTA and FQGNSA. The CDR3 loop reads CASSLLGVRETQYF. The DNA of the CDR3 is TGTGCCAGCAGCCTCCTCGGGGTCCGGGAGACCCAGTACTTC.

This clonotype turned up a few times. The DNA of the CDR3 is TGCGCCAGCAGTCAGACTAGGGACTACGAGCAGTACTTC. This encodes CASSQTRDYEQYF. The V gene is TRBV5-1, the J gene TRBJ2-7, with D possibly matching TRBD2 (6 bases). The CDR3 extends over 13 amino acids. Deletions cut 5 bases from V and 3 bases from J, with 12 bases between. Germline CDR1 and CDR2: SGHRS and YFSETQ.